The T cell receptor (beta chain) described here comes from a study of shared clonotypes between healthy human individuals. Those who donated were healthy HIV-negative adults, with no recent acute infections or vaccinations reported. CDR1 and CDR2 from the germline V gene are MDHEN and SYDVKM. CDR3 length equals 12 residues. Between the trimmed V and J ends, which lost 5 bases and 7 bases, there was a span of 12 bases. As handled by the study authors: ImmunoSEQ output held junction-only sequences without quality scores, so filtering differed. Generated by immunoSEQ multiplex PCR, the TCRdb table keeps only in-frame clones and is missing some. Clone size and V and J calls were adopted from that table, with D and trimming inferred from the DNA. This repertoire shows some 490,000 clones, over 70% found once; its top ten account for approximately 11%.

The J gene is TRBJ2-7, the V gene TRBV28; D unclear. Specimen: PBMCs. The clonotype comes from a woman aged 40 to 50 in good health. Some clones in this sample may be carry-over from other donors' samples. CDR3 protein: CASSLTVGEQYF. In DNA, the CDR3 is TGTGCCAGCAGTCTCACCGTTGGAGAGCAGTACTTC. The variable domain in full, with the rest retrieved from reference TRBV28 and TRBJ2-7, is DVKVTQSSRYLVKRTGEKVFLECVQDMDHENMFWYRQDPGLGLRLIYFSYDVKMKEKGDIPEGYSVSREKKERFSLILESASTNQTSMYLCASSLTVGEQYFGPGTRLTVT.